Following are 8 T cell receptor beta chains from one sample sequenced in a study of T cells and Merkel cell carcinoma outcomes. The table came from immunoSEQ multiplex PCR; TCRdb's copy has only in-frame clones and leaves some out. The table records some 21,000 clones, more than 65% of them present only once. Input material: tumor tissue from Merkel cell carcinoma. The receptors derive from a human donor with Merkel cell carcinoma.

The chain has TRBV19 and TRBJ1-4, with D possibly TRBD1 on 5 matching bases. This CDR3 has 17 residues. Germline V CDR1 and CDR2: LNHDA, SQIVND (reference sequence). V lost 3 bases to trimming and J lost 10 bases, with 24 bases between them. CDR3 sequence reads: CASSMEGEGSPSGKLFF. The CDR3 DNA sequence: TGTGCCAGTAGTATGGAGGGCGAGGGGTCCCCTAGCGGAAAACTGTTTTTT.

V gene TRBV18 combines with J gene TRBJ1-2, with a weak D call TRBD1 (5 bases). The V end was cut by 3 bases, the J end by 5 bases, with 10 bases between. The CDR3 consists of 13 residues. The germline V gene has CDR1 KGHSH and CDR2 LQKENI. CDR3 amino acids: CASSPGPEYGYTF. CDR3 in DNA: TGTGCCAGCTCACCGGGGCCAGAGTATGGCTACACCTTC. Variable domain in full (rest from reference TRBV18 and TRBJ1-2): NAGVMQNPRHLVRRRGQEARLRCSPMKGHSHVYWYRQLPEEGLKFMVYLQKENIIDESGMPKERFSAEFPKEGPSILRIQQVVRGDSAAYFCASSPGPEYGYTFGSGTRLTVV.

The genes are TRBV6-1 and TRBJ1-3; the D gene is possibly TRBD1 (6 bases). The CDR3 runs to 16 residues. The V end lost 4 bases, the J end lost 0 bases, and 13 bases lay between the germline ends. Germline V CDR1 and CDR2: MNHNS, SASEGT. CDR3 in amino acids: CASSVGHTLSGNTIYF. The CDR3 coding sequence is TGTGCCAGCAGTGTGGGACACACACTCTCTGGAAACACCATATATTTT.

The V call is TRBV6-5, the J call TRBJ2-7; unclear D gene. CDR1 MNHEY and CDR2 SVGAGI come from the germline V gene. Trimming shortened V by 5 bases and J by 2 bases, and 7 bases separated the two germline ends. This CDR3 comprises 12 residues. CDR3 nucleotides: TGTGCCAGCAGTAACAGTGCCTACGAGCAGTACTTC. This sequence encodes CASSNSAYEQYF.

The chain employs TRBV5-6 and TRBJ1-4; weak D call: TRBD1 (5 bases). This CDR3 has 14 residues. The V gene lost 0 bases and the J gene lost 3 bases, with 6 bases spanning the gap. In germline, CDR1 is SGHDT, CDR2 YYEEEE. CDR3 DNA: TGTGCCAGCAGCTTGGGACAGCCTAATGAAAAACTGTTTTTT. It yields the protein CASSLGQPNEKLFF.

The rearrangement joins TRBV6-5 to TRBJ1-3; D not certain. Trimming took 0 bases from V and 0 from J, leaving 9 bases between them. The germline V gene encodes CDR1 MNHEY and CDR2 SVGAGI. The CDR3 is 16 amino acids. CDR3 in amino acids: CASSYSRLSSGNTIYF. For the CDR3, the DNA is TGTGCCAGCAGTTACTCGAGATTAAGCTCTGGAAACACCATATATTTT.

The chain recombines TRBV5-1 with TRBJ1-3, with D possibly matching TRBD1 (5 bases). V lost 0 bases and J lost 2, with 6 bases in between. Germline CDR1 SGHRS, CDR2 YFSETQ. This CDR3 has 14 residues. Here the CDR3 reads CASSLDRPGNTIYF. The CDR3 nucleotides are TGCGCCAGCAGCTTGGACAGGCCTGGAAACACCATATATTTT.

This sequence joins TRBV13 and TRBJ2-7, with D perhaps matching TRBD2 (5 bases). Trimming removed 5 bases from V and 4 bases from J, with 9 bases in between. The CDR3 has 12 amino acids. Germline CDR1 and CDR2: PRHDT and FYEKMQ (reference sequence). DNA for the CDR3: TGTGCCAGCAGCAAAACTAGGTACGAGCAGTACTTC. Its translation is CASSKTRYEQYF.